The rows below give T cell receptor beta chains drawn from one sample of a study of blood T cell repertoires in COVID-19. Profiling relied on immunoSEQ multiplex PCR, and the TCRdb table lists in-frame clones only, not all of them. The sample includes about 200,000 clones, 87% of them seen just once. Sequenced sample: PBMCs or T cells enriched from blood (not recorded which). Every receptor here comes from a woman between 25 and 40 years old who had recovered from COVID-19. The CDR3 runs from the conserved cysteine through the conserved F or W.

cdr3_aa: CASSIGPGTDYGYTF; j_call: TRBJ1-2; v_call: TRBV19
cdr3_aa: CASSLTGYTEAFF; j_call: TRBJ1-1; v_call: TRBV6-2/TRBV6-3
cdr3_aa: CASSQWDGTETQMGVDLAYEQYF; j_call: TRBJ2-7; v_call: TRBV23-1
cdr3_aa: CSALQISEQYF; j_call: TRBJ2-7; v_call: TRBV20-1
cdr3_aa: CASSVRDRGNIQYF; j_call: TRBJ2-4; v_call: TRBV19
cdr3_aa: CASSPGYSGNTIYF; j_call: TRBJ1-3; v_call: TRBV3-1/TRBV3-2
cdr3_aa: CASSFVTGINYGYTF; j_call: TRBJ1-2; v_call: TRBV5-1
cdr3_aa: CASSSSLATSGIYEQYF; j_call: TRBJ2-7; v_call: TRBV11-3
cdr3_aa: CASSVGQLNQPQHF; j_call: TRBJ1-5; v_call: TRBV9
cdr3_aa: CASSLSKATGRLDRYGYTF; j_call: TRBJ1-2; v_call: TRBV27
cdr3_aa: CASSLESGEGQPQHF; j_call: TRBJ1-5; v_call: TRBV7-2
cdr3_aa: CASSLVGPGELNEAFF; j_call: TRBJ1-1; v_call: TRBV7-9
cdr3_aa: CASRRRGTQRPQHF; j_call: TRBJ1-5; v_call: TRBV4-3
cdr3_aa: CASSWRGAYEQYF; j_call: TRBJ2-7; v_call: TRBV12-3/TRBV12-4
cdr3_aa: CASSQDRGSEKLFF; j_call: TRBJ1-4; v_call: TRBV7-2
cdr3_aa: CASSLEGARNTEAFF; j_call: TRBJ1-1; v_call: TRBV5-4
cdr3_aa: CASSPRDRALDEQFF; j_call: TRBJ2-1; v_call: TRBV27
cdr3_aa: CASSFGQGGHTEAFF; j_call: TRBJ1-1; v_call: TRBV7-9
cdr3_aa: CASSLQGFSEQYF; j_call: TRBJ2-7; v_call: TRBV6-2/TRBV6-3
cdr3_aa: CASSLGRGGQFF; j_call: TRBJ2-1; v_call: TRBV7-9
cdr3_aa: CASSISGRYEQYF; j_call: TRBJ2-7; v_call: TRBV12-3/TRBV12-4
cdr3_aa: CASSPGGDSTGELFF; j_call: TRBJ2-2; v_call: TRBV14
cdr3_aa: CASTWTGRKTQYF; j_call: TRBJ2-5; v_call: TRBV12-3/TRBV12-4
cdr3_aa: CAWSDRLAGDRFQETQYF; j_call: TRBJ2-5; v_call: TRBV30
cdr3_aa: CASSPRPDYYNEQFF; j_call: TRBJ2-1; v_call: TRBV18
cdr3_aa: CASSISGSTEAFF; j_call: TRBJ1-1; v_call: TRBV19
cdr3_aa: CASSLMGQDLYGYTF; j_call: TRBJ1-2; v_call: TRBV7-9
cdr3_aa: CASSTQGQGDSPLHF; j_call: TRBJ1-6; v_call: TRBV6-5
cdr3_aa: CASSLGGGQPQHF; j_call: TRBJ1-5; v_call: TRBV7-9
cdr3_aa: CASSLGTGETQYF; j_call: TRBJ2-5; v_call: TRBV5-1
cdr3_aa: CASSYVLSSGLYEQYF; j_call: TRBJ2-7; v_call: TRBV6-5
cdr3_aa: CASNSETGHNSPLHF; j_call: TRBJ1-6; v_call: TRBV2
cdr3_aa: CASSPQTGVETQYF; j_call: TRBJ2-5; v_call: TRBV7-3
cdr3_aa: CASSLSGTSKDTQYF; j_call: TRBJ2-3; v_call: TRBV7-9
cdr3_aa: CASSLGGYESYEQYF; j_call: TRBJ2-7; v_call: TRBV5-1
cdr3_aa: CASSLLAGGEGREQFF; j_call: TRBJ2-1; v_call: TRBV5-1
cdr3_aa: CASRDGRLGQGGLNTEAFF; j_call: TRBJ1-1; v_call: TRBV7-2
cdr3_aa: CSVVTGYSNYGYTF; j_call: TRBJ1-2; v_call: TRBV29-1
cdr3_aa: CASSLGLAGVYNEQFF; j_call: TRBJ2-1; v_call: TRBV7-3
cdr3_aa: CASSNLPGTVYEQYF; j_call: TRBJ2-7; v_call: TRBV7-2
cdr3_aa: CASSLQGIGGYTF; j_call: TRBJ1-2; v_call: TRBV11-1
cdr3_aa: CATLLKAASDGEKLFF; j_call: TRBJ1-4; v_call: TRBV24-1
cdr3_aa: CASSLGGGSSSYEQYF; j_call: TRBJ2-7; v_call: TRBV7-9
cdr3_aa: CASSQGRQDSPLHF; j_call: TRBJ1-6; v_call: TRBV4-3
cdr3_aa: CASSEAGAYNEQFF; j_call: TRBJ2-1; v_call: TRBV6-1
cdr3_aa: CASRDRGLRTEAFF; j_call: TRBJ1-1; v_call: TRBV6-5
cdr3_aa: CASSLMGGGNEAFF; j_call: TRBJ1-1; v_call: TRBV27
cdr3_aa: CASTLQGNQPQHF; j_call: TRBJ1-5; v_call: TRBV12-3/TRBV12-4
cdr3_aa: CASSPSAEQYF; j_call: TRBJ2-7; v_call: TRBV6-6
cdr3_aa: CASSPDRVAGNTIYF; j_call: TRBJ1-3; v_call: TRBV5-8
cdr3_aa: CASTPRQGWTEAFF; j_call: TRBJ1-1; v_call: TRBV28
cdr3_aa: CAWSVGGTGYNSPLHF; j_call: TRBJ1-6; v_call: TRBV30
cdr3_aa: CATSEPGRGTEAFF; j_call: TRBJ1-1; v_call: TRBV15
cdr3_aa: CASKLAMSSYEQYF; j_call: TRBJ2-7; v_call: TRBV5-1